Listed below are T cell receptor beta chains from one sample, sequenced in a study of cytomegalovirus exposure and HLA in healthy donors. The assay was immunoSEQ multiplex PCR, and TCRdb's table has in-frame clones only and misses some. The sample lists about 100,000 clones; about 80% were seen once. Input material: PBMCs. Source of these receptors: a man in his forties in good health and CMV-seronegative. The CDR3 runs from the conserved cysteine through the conserved F or W. A D gene is named only where the DNA matches it firmly. Some rows have no size entry. The others give once, few or many, or a class for an expanded clone.

j_call d_call clone_size v_call cdr3_aa cdr3_nt
TRBJ2-7 . . TRBV5-1 CASRGQGYEQYF TGCGCCAGCAGAGGCCAGGGCTACGAGCAGTACTTC
TRBJ2-3 . . TRBV6-4 CASSERGTDTQYF TGTGCCAGCAGTGAGAGGGGCACAGATACGCAGTATTTT
TRBJ1-2 . once TRBV4-3 CASSQDVRRALYGYTF TGCGCCAGCAGCCAAGACGTACGGAGGGCCCTGTATGGCTACACCTTC
TRBJ2-1 TRBD2 . TRBV28 CASSPTSGGNYNEQFF TGTGCCAGCAGTCCGACTAGCGGGGGGAACTACAATGAGCAGTTCTTC
TRBJ1-5 . few TRBV6-1 CASGGSNQPQHF TGTGCCAGCGGGGGGAGCAATCAGCCCCAGCATTTT
TRBJ1-1 TRBD1 . TRBV18 CASSPDRGVSEAFF TGTGCCAGCTCTCCAGACAGGGGAGTCTCTGAAGCTTTCTTT
TRBJ2-7 TRBD1 . TRBV11-2 CASSMSGAGTVGSEQYF TGTGCCAGCAGTATGAGTGGAGCCGGGACAGTCGGGTCCGAGCAGTACTTC
TRBJ1-1 . once TRBV7-8 CASSFGLDTEAFF TGTGCCAGCAGCTTTGGGCTTGACACTGAAGCTTTCTTT
TRBJ2-5 . . TRBV30 CAWQGYQETQYF TGTGCCTGGCAGGGTTACCAAGAGACCCAGTACTTC
TRBJ2-5 TRBD2 . TRBV5-6 CASSLWTSGGETQYF TGTGCCAGCAGCTTGTGGACTAGCGGGGGAGAGACCCAGTACTTC
TRBJ1-3 . few TRBV30 CAWSVGLSGNTIYF TGTGCCTGGAGTGTGGGGCTCTCTGGAAACACCATATATTTT
TRBJ1-2 TRBD1 . TRBV11-2 CASSWGQGAYGYTF TGTGCCAGCAGCTGGGGACAGGGTGCCTATGGCTACACCTTC
TRBJ1-6 . . TRBV7-6 CASSPLGGGNNSPLHF TGTGCCAGCAGCCCCCTCGGGGGAGGTAATAATTCACCCCTCCACTTT
TRBJ2-2 . . TRBV18 CASSPSGRGNTGELFF TGTGCCAGCTCACCCTCCGGGAGAGGGAACACCGGGGAGCTGTTTTTT
TRBJ2-5 . . TRBV7-9 CASSLSAGVETQYF TGTGCCAGCAGCTTATCGGCAGGGGTAGAGACCCAGTACTTC
TRBJ1-1 TRBD1 . TRBV5-1 CASSPRQGMNTEAFF TGCGCCAGCAGCCCGCGACAGGGGATGAACACTGAAGCTTTCTTT
TRBJ2-3 . . TRBV6-6 CASSSYGDTQYF TGTGCCAGCAGTTCCTATGGAGATACGCAGTATTTT
TRBJ1-2 . . TRBV5-1 CASSPSPGGYGYTF TGCGCCAGCAGCCCCTCCCCGGGGGGCTATGGCTACACCTTC
TRBJ1-3 TRBD1 . TRBV7-9 CASSFGTGGNTIYF TGTGCCAGCAGCTTCGGGACAGGCGGAAACACCATATATTTT
TRBJ1-1 . . TRBV18 CASSNRGSEAFF TGTGCCAGCTCGAACCGGGGGAGTGAAGCTTTCTTT
TRBJ1-5 . medium-sized TRBV6-6 CASRQDNQPQHF TGTGCCAGCAGACAGGATAATCAGCCCCAGCATTTT
TRBJ2-2 . once TRBV5-1 CASSFGGGFGELFF TGCGCCAGCAGCTTTGGAGGGGGCTTCGGGGAGCTGTTTTTT
TRBJ2-2 TRBD2 . TRBV7-3 CASSPHMGGGELFF TGTGCCAGCAGCCCCCATATGGGAGGGGGGGAGCTGTTTTTT
TRBJ2-5 TRBD1 . TRBV19 CASSEVTGGRETQYF TGTGCCAGTAGTGAGGTGACAGGGGGCAGAGAGACCCAGTACTTC
TRBJ2-3 TRBD2 . TRBV10-1 CASSESTSGGTGDTQYF TGCGCCAGCAGTGAGTCGACTAGCGGGGGCACGGGAGATACGCAGTATTTT
TRBJ2-1 TRBD2 few TRBV7-2 CASSQGIAGGYNEQFF TGCGCCAGCAGCCAAGGAATAGCGGGGGGTTACAATGAGCAGTTCTTC
TRBJ2-2 TRBD1 . TRBV7-9 CALPGPGTGGTGELFF TGTGCCCTCCCGGGACCCGGGACAGGAGGCACCGGGGAGCTGTTTTTT
TRBJ1-4 TRBD1 . TRBV7-2 CASSTRTGREKLFF TGTGCCAGCAGCACCCGGACAGGGAGGGAAAAACTGTTTTTT
TRBJ2-3 TRBD2 . TRBV7-3 CASSSGLAASTDTQYF TGTGCCAGCAGCTCCGGACTAGCGGCTAGCACAGATACGCAGTATTTT
TRBJ2-3 . . TRBV4-3 CASSQAHQGDTQYF TGCGCCAGCAGCCAAGCACATCAGGGAGATACGCAGTATTTT
TRBJ1-2 . . TRBV14 CASSQDYSDSANYGYTF TGTGCCAGCAGCCAAGACTACTCGGACAGTGCTAACTATGGCTACACCTTC
TRBJ2-7 . . TRBV6-1 CASSAGHSTYEQYF TGTGCCAGCAGTGCGGGACACTCGACCTACGAGCAGTACTTC
TRBJ1-2 TRBD1 few TRBV18 CASSPPWGQGHGYTF TGTGCCAGCTCACCCCCATGGGGACAGGGCCATGGCTACACCTTC
TRBJ2-2 TRBD2 . TRBV7-2 CASSLDPSGALNTGELFF TGTGCCAGCAGCTTAGACCCTAGCGGGGCCCTGAACACCGGGGAGCTGTTTTTT
TRBJ2-3 TRBD2 . TRBV6-5 CASSYSGLPRTDTQYF TGTGCCAGCAGTTACTCGGGACTACCACGCACAGATACGCAGTATTTT
TRBJ2-2 . . TRBV29-1 CSVERRVTGELFF TGCAGCGTTGAGCGTCGGGTCACCGGGGAGCTGTTTTTT
TRBJ2-3 TRBD2 . TRBV28 CASSGTSGETDTQYF TGTGCCAGTTCCGGGACTAGCGGGGAAACAGATACGCAGTATTTT
TRBJ2-1 TRBD2 . TRBV27 CASSRVKGWGGEQFF TGTGCCAGCAGCCGGGTTAAGGGGTGGGGGGGGGAGCAGTTCTTC
TRBJ2-7 . . TRBV6-1 CASMGGAQYEQYF TGTGCCAGCATGGGAGGCGCCCAGTACGAGCAGTACTTC
TRBJ1-3 TRBD1 . TRBV18 CASSPTGPGNTIYF TGTGCCAGCTCACCGACAGGGCCTGGAAACACCATATATTTT
TRBJ2-7 . . TRBV5-1 CASSSITGLNEQYF TGCGCCAGCAGCTCAATAACAGGGCTCAACGAGCAGTACTTC
TRBJ1-4 . . TRBV5-4 CASSIKRGGEKLFF TGTGCCAGCAGTATCAAGCGGGGCGGTGAAAAACTGTTTTTT
TRBJ2-7 TRBD1 . TRBV7-8 CASSKGQIYEQYF TGTGCCAGCAGCAAGGGACAGATATACGAGCAGTACTTC
TRBJ2-1 . . TRBV19 CASSIWDKQFF TGTGCCAGTAGTATTTGGGACAAGCAGTTCTTC
TRBJ1-4 . . TRBV30 CAWSVQLRGEKLFF TGTGCCTGGAGTGTACAACTCCGGGGGGAAAAACTGTTTTTT
TRBJ1-5 . few TRBV7-2 CASSLDGSNQPQHF TGTGCCAGCAGCTTAGACGGTAGCAATCAGCCCCAGCATTTT
TRBJ2-2 . once TRBV6-1 CASSPGLTSSGELFF TGTGCCAGCAGCCCGGGACTCACCTCTTCCGGGGAGCTGTTTTTT
TRBJ1-3 . once TRBV10-1 CASSSGFGPPGNTIYF TGCGCCAGCAGCTCCGGTTTTGGTCCTCCTGGAAACACCATATATTTT
TRBJ2-5 TRBD2 few TRBV2 CASNTREGQYF TGTGCCAGCAACACCAGGGAGGGGCAGTACTTC
TRBJ2-7 . . TRBV5-1 CASSSGRTYEQYF TGCGCCAGCAGCTCCGGGAGAACCTACGAGCAGTACTTC
TRBJ2-7 TRBD2 once TRBV7-6 CASSGSGTSSYEQYF TGTGCCAGCAGTGGTAGCGGGACAAGCTCCTACGAGCAGTACTTC
TRBJ1-1 TRBD1 . TRBV27 CASRALTGWAEAFF TGTGCCAGCAGGGCCCTGACAGGGTGGGCTGAAGCTTTCTTT
TRBJ2-7 . . TRBV6-6 CASSYSEGSYEQYF TGTGCCAGCAGTTACTCGGAGGGCAGCTACGAGCAGTACTTC
TRBJ2-7 TRBD2 . TRBV19 CASSISGGGDYEQYF TGTGCCAGTAGTATATCTGGCGGGGGAGACTACGAGCAGTACTTC
TRBJ2-2 TRBD2 once TRBV2 CASRAGTSGGTGELFF TGTGCCAGCAGAGCCGGGACTAGCGGGGGCACCGGGGAGCTGTTTTTT
TRBJ2-6 . . TRBV10-3 CAISGGRGSSGANVLTF TGTGCCATCAGTGGTGGCAGGGGTTCCTCTGGGGCCAACGTCCTGACTTTC
TRBJ2-5 . . TRBV7-9 CASSSQETQYF TGTGCCAGCAGCTCTCAAGAGACCCAGTACTTC
TRBJ1-5 TRBD1 . TRBV6-5 CASSYSQGQGPQHF TGTGCCAGCAGTTACTCACAGGGGCAAGGGCCCCAGCATTTT